This TCR beta chain comes out of a study of cytomegalovirus exposure and HLA in healthy donors. Germline V gives CDR1 SGHTA, CDR2 FQGNSA. V lost 1 base to trimming and J lost 2 bases; unmatched junction nucleotides: 1. CDR3 length equals 14 residues. PCR involved 60 Vbeta and 13 Jbeta primers. Clones were read by immunoSEQ multiplex PCR, and TCRdb kept only the in-frame ones, dropping some. The sample is made up of approximately 80,000 clones, and the top ten hold 1.1% of it. The source material was PBMCs. The chain combines TRBV7-2 with TRBJ1-1, with TRBD1 identical over 7 bases. The sequence came from a woman in her 30s in good health and CMV-seronegative. CDR3 in amino acids: CASSLEGANTEAFF. The CDR3 DNA reads as TGTGCCAGCAGCTTAGAGGGGGCTAACACTGAAGCTTTCTTT.